This T cell receptor beta chain was identified in a study of blood T cells in healthy people across ages. Study-wide results and caveats: Researchers said unsorted PBMCs prevented a conclusive naive versus antigen-experienced comparison.

This clonotype occurred many times. Antigen unknown. This clone may be a read error of a much larger clone one base away. CDR1 is SGHRS and CDR2 is YFSETQ in the germline V gene. Between the trimmed V and J ends, which lost 5 bases and 3 bases, there was a span of 15 bases. The CDR3 sequence is 14 residues long. A second PCR, run for about 7 to 11 cycles, used a sample-barcoded 5' primer plus a J-beta primer mix. TCRdb reprocessed the 5' RACE reads via MiXCR and lists one record per CDR3 protein. The sample contains hundreds of thousands of distinct CDR3 sequences, 32% of which appear only once. The sequencing input was blood. This rearrangement joins TRBV5-1 to TRBJ2-7, with D perhaps matching TRBD1 (7 bases). The TCR sequence derives from a woman of 80 years or more in good health. The CDR3 sequence is CASRWGDSNYEQYF. The CDR3 DNA follows: TGCGCCAGCAGATGGGGGGACAGCAACTACGAGCAGTACTTC.